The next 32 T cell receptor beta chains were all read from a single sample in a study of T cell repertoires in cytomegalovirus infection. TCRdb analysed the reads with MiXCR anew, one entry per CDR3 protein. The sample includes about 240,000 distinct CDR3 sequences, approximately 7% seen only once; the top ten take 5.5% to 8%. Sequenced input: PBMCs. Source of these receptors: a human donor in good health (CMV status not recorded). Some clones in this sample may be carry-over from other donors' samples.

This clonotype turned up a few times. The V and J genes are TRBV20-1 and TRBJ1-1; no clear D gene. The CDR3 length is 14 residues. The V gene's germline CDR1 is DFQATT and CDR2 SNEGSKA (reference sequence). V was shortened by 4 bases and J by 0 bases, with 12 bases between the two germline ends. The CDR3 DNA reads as TGCAGTGCTACGTCTGGCGCTTTGAACACTGAAGCTTTCTTT. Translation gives CSATSGALNTEAFF.

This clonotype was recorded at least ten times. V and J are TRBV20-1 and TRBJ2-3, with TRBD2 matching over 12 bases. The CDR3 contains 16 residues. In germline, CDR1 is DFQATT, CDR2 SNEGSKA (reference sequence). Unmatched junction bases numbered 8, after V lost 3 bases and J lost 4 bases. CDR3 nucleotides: TGCAGTGCTAGTCCTGGACTAGCGGGGATGCCAGATACGCAGTATTTT. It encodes CSASPGLAGMPDTQYF.

The CDR3 coding sequence is TGTGCCAGCAGCTATGACCAGAAAGGGTACGAGCAGTACTTC. Its translation: CASSYDQKGYEQYF. This chain uses TRBV7-9 with TRBJ2-7; D uncertain. Trimming stripped 4 bases from V and 4 bases from J, with 14 bases between. Germline loops: CDR1 SEHNR, CDR2 FQNEAQ (reference sequence). This CDR3 contains 14 residues.

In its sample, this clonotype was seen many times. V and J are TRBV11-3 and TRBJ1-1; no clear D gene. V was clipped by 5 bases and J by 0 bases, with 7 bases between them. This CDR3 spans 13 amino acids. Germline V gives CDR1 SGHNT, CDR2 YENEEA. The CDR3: CASSTNVNTEAFF. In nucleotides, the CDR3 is TGTGCCAGCAGCACGAATGTGAACACTGAAGCTTTCTTT.

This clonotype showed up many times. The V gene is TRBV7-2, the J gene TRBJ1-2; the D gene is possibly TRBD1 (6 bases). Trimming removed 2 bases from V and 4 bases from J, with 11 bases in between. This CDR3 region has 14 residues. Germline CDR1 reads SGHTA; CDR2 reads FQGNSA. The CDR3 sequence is CASSLNRAGYGYTF. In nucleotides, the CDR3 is TGTGCCAGCAGCTTAAACAGGGCGGGCTATGGCTACACCTTC.

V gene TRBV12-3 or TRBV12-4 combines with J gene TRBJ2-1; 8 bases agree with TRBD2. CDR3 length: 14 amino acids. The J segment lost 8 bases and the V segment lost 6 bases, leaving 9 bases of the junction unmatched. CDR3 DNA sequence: TGTGCCAGCAGGCCAATCGGGGGGGCCTATGAGCAGTTCTTC. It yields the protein CASRPIGGAYEQFF.

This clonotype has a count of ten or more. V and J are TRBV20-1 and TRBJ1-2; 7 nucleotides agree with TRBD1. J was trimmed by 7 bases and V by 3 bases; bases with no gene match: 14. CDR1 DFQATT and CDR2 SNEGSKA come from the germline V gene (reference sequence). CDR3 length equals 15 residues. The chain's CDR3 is CSASPFRGGFGGYTF. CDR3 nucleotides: TGCAGTGCTAGTCCTTTCAGAGGGGGCTTCGGTGGCTACACCTTC.

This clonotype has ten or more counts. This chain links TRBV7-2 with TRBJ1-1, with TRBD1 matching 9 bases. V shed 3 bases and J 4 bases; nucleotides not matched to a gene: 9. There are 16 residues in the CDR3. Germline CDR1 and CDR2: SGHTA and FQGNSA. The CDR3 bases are TGTGCCAGCAGCTTTTACCCGGGACAGGGAGGCACTGAAGCTTTCTTT. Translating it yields CASSFYPGQGGTEAFF.

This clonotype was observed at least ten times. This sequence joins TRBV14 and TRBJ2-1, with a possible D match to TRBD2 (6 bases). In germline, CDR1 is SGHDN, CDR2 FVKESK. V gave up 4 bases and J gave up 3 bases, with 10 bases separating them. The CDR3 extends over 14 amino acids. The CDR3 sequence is CASSLRGFYNEQFF. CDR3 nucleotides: TGTGCCAGCAGCCTTCGGGGGTTCTACAATGAGCAGTTCTTC.

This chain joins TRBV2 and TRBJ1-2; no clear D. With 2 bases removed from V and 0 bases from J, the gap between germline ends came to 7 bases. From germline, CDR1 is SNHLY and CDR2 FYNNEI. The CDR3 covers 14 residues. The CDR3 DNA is TGTGCCAGCAGTGAAAAGGTAGCTAACTATGGCTACACCTTC. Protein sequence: CASSEKVANYGYTF.

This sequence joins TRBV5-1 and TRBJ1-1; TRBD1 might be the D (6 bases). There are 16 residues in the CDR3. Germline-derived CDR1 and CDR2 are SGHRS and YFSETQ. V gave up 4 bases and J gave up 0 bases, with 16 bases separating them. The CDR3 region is CASSPLNQGLNTEAFF. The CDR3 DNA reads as TGCGCCAGCAGCCCGTTAAATCAGGGGTTGAACACTGAAGCTTTCTTT. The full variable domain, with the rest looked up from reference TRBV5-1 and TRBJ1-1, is KAGVTQTPRYLIKTRGQQVTLSCSPISGHRSVSWYQQTPGQGLQFLFEYFSETQRNKGNFPGRFSGRQFSNSRSEMNVSTLELGDSALYLCASSPLNQGLNTEAFFGQGTRLTVV.

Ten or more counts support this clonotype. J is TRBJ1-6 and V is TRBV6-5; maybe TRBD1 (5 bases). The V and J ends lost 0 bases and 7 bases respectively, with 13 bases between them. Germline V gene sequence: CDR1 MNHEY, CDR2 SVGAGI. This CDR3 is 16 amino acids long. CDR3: CASSYSGQGVNSPLHF. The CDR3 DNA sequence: TGTGCCAGCAGTTACTCGGGGCAGGGAGTAAATTCACCCCTCCACTTT.

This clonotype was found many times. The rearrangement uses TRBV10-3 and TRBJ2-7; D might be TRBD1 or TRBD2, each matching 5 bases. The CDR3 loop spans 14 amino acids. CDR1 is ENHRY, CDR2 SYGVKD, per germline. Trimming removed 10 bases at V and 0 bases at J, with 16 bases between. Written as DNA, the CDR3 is TGTGCCACCAACCGGGACGAGAGCTCCTACGAGCAGTACTTC. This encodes CATNRDESSYEQYF.

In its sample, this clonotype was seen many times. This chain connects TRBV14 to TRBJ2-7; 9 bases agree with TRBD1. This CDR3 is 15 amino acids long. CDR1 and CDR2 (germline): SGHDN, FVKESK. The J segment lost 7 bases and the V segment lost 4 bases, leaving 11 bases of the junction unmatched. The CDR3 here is CASSPRGTGKGEQYF. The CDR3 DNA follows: TGTGCCAGCAGCCCGAGGGGGACAGGGAAAGGGGAGCAGTACTTC.

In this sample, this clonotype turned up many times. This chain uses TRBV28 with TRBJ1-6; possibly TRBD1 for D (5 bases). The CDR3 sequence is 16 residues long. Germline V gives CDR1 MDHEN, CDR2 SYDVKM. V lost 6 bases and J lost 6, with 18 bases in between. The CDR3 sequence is CASSRAQGKFNSPLHF. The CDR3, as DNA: TGTGCCAGCAGCCGCGCCCAGGGAAAATTTAATTCACCCCTCCACTTT.

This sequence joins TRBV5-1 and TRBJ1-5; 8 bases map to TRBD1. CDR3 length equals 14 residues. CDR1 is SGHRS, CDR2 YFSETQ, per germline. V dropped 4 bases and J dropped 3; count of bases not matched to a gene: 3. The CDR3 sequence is CASSQTGDNQPQHF. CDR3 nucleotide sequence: TGCGCCAGCAGCCAGACAGGGGACAATCAGCCCCAGCATTTT.

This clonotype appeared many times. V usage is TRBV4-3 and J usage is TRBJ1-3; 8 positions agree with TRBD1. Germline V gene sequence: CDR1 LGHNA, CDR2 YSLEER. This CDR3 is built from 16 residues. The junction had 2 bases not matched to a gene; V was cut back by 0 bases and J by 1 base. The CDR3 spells CASSQDTGGSGNTIYF. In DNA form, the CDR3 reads TGCGCCAGCAGCCAAGACACAGGGGGATCTGGAAACACCATATATTTT.

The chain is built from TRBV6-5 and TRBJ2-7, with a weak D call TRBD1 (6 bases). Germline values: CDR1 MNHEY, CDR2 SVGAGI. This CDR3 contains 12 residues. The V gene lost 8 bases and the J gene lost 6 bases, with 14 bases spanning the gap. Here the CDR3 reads CASGNRVLEQYF. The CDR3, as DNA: TGTGCCAGCGGGAACAGGGTTCTCGAGCAGTACTTC.

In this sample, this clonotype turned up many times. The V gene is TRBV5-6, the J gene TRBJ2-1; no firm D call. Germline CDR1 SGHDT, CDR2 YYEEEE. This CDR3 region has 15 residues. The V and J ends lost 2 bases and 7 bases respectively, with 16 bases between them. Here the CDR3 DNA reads TGTGCCAGCAGCTTATACGACACCCTAGGGAATGAGCAGTTCTTC. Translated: CASSLYDTLGNEQFF.

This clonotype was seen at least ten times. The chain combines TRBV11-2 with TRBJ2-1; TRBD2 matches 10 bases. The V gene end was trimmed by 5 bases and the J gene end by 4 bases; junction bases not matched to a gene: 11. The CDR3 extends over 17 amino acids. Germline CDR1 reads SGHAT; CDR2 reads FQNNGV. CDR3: CASSPTLSGGVYNEQFF. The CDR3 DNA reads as TGTGCCAGCAGCCCTACCCTCAGCGGGGGGGTTTACAATGAGCAGTTCTTC.

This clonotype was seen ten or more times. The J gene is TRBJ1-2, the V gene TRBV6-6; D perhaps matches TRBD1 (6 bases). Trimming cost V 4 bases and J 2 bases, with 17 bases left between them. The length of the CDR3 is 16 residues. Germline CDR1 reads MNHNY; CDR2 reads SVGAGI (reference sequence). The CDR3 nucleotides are TGTGCCAGCAGTTCGTTTACCCAAGACAGGAACTATGGCTACACCTTC. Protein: CASSSFTQDRNYGYTF.

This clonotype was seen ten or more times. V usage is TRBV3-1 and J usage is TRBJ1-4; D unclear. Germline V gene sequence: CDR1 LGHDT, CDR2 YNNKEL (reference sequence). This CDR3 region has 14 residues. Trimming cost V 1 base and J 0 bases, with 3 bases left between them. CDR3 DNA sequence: TGTGCCAGCAGCCAAGGGACAACTAATGAAAAACTGTTTTTT. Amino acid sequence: CASSQGTTNEKLFF.

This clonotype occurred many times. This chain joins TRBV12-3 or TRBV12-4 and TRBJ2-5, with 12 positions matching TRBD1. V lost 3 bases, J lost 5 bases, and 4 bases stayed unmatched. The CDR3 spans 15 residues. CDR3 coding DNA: TGTGCCAGCAGTTTGGGGACAGGGGGCTCGGAGACCCAGTACTTC. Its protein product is CASSLGTGGSETQYF.

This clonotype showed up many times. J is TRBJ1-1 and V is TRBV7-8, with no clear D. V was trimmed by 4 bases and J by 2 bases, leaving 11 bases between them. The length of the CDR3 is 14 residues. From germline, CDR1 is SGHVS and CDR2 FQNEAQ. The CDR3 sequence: CASSSQTPNTEAFF. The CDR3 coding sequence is TGTGCCAGCAGCTCACAGACTCCAAACACTGAAGCTTTCTTT.

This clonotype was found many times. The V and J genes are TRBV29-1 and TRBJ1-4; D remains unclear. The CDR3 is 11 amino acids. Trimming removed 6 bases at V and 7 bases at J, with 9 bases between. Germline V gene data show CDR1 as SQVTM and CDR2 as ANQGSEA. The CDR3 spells CSVRGGEKLFF. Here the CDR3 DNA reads TGCAGCGTCCGGGGTGGTGAAAAACTGTTTTTT.

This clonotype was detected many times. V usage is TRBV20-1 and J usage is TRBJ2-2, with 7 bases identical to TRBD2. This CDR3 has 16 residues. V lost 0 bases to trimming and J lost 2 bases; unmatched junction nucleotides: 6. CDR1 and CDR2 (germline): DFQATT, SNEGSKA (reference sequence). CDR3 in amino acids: CSARDLSGENTGELFF. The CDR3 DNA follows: TGCAGTGCTAGAGATTTGAGCGGGGAAAACACCGGGGAGCTGTTTTTT.

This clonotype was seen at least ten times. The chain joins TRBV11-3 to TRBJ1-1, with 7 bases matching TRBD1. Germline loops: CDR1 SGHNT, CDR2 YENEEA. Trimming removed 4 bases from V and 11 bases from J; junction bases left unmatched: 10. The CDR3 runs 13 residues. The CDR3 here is CASSSASTGEAFF. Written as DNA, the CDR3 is TGTGCCAGCAGCTCCGCCTCAACAGGGGAGGCTTTCTTT.

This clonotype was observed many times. The CDR3 region has the DNA TGTGCCAGCAGCTTAGCCGACCGGCTCGAGCAGTTCTTC. It yields the protein CASSLADRLEQFF. The chain employs TRBV7-2 and TRBJ2-1; D not resolved. Germline assignment: CDR1 SGHTA and CDR2 FQGNSA. V was pared by 0 bases and J by 10 bases, with 10 bases between. CDR3 size: 13 residues. The full variable domain, its missing parts supplied by reference TRBV7-2 and TRBJ2-1, is GAGVSQSPSNKVTEKGKDVELRCDPISGHTALYWYRQSLGQGLEFLIYFQGNSAPDKSGLPSDRFSAERTGGSVSTLTIQRTQQEDSAVYLCASSLADRLEQFFGPGTRLTVL.

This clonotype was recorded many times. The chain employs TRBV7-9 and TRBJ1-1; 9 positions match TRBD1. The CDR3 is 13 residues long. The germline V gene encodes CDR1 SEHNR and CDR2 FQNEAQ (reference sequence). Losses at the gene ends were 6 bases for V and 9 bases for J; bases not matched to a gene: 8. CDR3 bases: TGTGCCAGCAGTAACCCGGGACAGGGAAAAGCTTTCTTT. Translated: CASSNPGQGKAFF.

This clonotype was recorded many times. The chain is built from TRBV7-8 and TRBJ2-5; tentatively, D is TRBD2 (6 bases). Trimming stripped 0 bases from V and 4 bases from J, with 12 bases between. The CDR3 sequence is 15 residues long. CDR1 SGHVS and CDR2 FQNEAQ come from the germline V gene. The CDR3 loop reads CASSLAKQGGETQYF. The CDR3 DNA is TGTGCCAGCAGCTTAGCGAAGCAGGGAGGAGAGACCCAGTACTTC.

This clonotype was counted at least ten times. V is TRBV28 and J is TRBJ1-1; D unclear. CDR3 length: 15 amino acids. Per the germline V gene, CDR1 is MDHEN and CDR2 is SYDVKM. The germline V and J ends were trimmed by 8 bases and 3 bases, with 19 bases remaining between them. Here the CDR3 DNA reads TGTGCCAGCCCCCCCCGCGGCAAGAGGCACACTGAAGCTTTCTTT. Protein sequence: CASPPRGKRHTEAFF.

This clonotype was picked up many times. CDR3 sequence reads: CASSLILNTEAFF. CDR3 coding DNA: TGTGCCAGCAGTTTAATCTTGAACACTGAAGCTTTCTTT. The chain combines TRBV28 with TRBJ1-1, with D hard to call. This CDR3 region has 13 residues. The germline gives CDR1 MDHEN, CDR2 SYDVKM. V lost 2 bases to trimming and J lost 0 bases, with 4 bases between them.